This T cell receptor beta chain was sequenced for a study of shared clonotypes between healthy human individuals. Germline CDR1 MNHNY, CDR2 SVGAGI (reference sequence). With 6 bases clipped from V and 3 bases from J, the junction kept 9 bases outside the gene matches. CDR3 length equals 15 residues. Nashville, Tennessee was home to all donors, who were Caucasian adults. Points from the study as a whole: The sole specimen, blood, was sampled, and tissue repertoires likely differ. As a rule, naive subsets had a larger estimated richness than memory subsets.

Worth noting for this clone: Its antigen remains unknown.

Profiled with immunoSEQ multiplex PCR; TCRdb holds only in-frame clones, not every one. The profile covers under 2.5 million clones, with 92% appearing a single time and 0.37% taken by the ten largest. The rearrangement uses TRBV6-6 and TRBJ2-7, with 9 nucleotides matching TRBD1. This sequence originates from a man between 18 and 35 years old in good health. Some clones in this sample may be carry-over from other donors' samples. The sample taken for sequencing was naive CD4+ T cells from PBMCs. The subset denotes: CD45RA+ positively selected. CDR3: CASSHSGQGSYEQYF. CDR3 coding DNA: TGTGCCAGCAGCCATTCGGGACAGGGCAGCTACGAGCAGTACTTC.